This entry lists 28 T cell receptor beta chains sequenced from one sample in a study of CD8+ T cells in alopecia areata. The sequencing template was cDNA reverse transcribed from extracted RNA. The table came from immunoSEQ multiplex PCR; TCRdb's copy has only in-frame clones and leaves some out. The data contain around 190,000 clones, around three fifths of them seen just once; the ten biggest clones take up roughly 5%. The sample consisted of CD8+ T cells sorted from blood. The source is a human donor in good health.

The J gene is TRBJ2-1, the V gene TRBV14; D is unclear. Germline lookup yields CDR1 SGHDN and CDR2 FVKESK. The CDR3 contains 11 residues. V lost 2 bases and J lost 7, with 3 bases in between. The CDR3 sequence is CASSQYNEQFF. CDR3 nucleotide sequence: TGTGCCAGCAGCCAATATAATGAGCAGTTCTTC. Based on the CDR3 plus reference TRBV14 and TRBJ2-1, the full variable domain is EAGVTQFPSHSVIEKGQTVTLRCDPISGHDNLYWYRRVMGKEIKFLLHFVKESKQDESGMPNNRFLAERTGGTYSTLKVQPAELEDSGVYFCASSQYNEQFFGPGTRLTVL.

The rearrangement uses TRBV5-1 and TRBJ2-5, with D possibly being TRBD1 or TRBD2 (5 bases each). Germline CDR1 SGHRS, CDR2 YFSETQ. The CDR3 has 14 residues. V lost 3 bases and J 3 bases, leaving 12 bases between the germline ends. The CDR3 nucleotides are TGCGCCAGCAGCTGGGCGCTGGGGGAAGAGACCCAGTACTTC. Protein product: CASSWALGEETQYF.

This chain links TRBV4-1 with TRBJ2-5; TRBD2 might be the D (7 bases). CDR3 length: 14 amino acids. Germline V CDR1 and CDR2: MGHRA, YSYEKL. V lost 3 bases to trimming and J lost 4 bases, with 12 bases between them. CDR3 sequence (DNA): TGCGCCAGCAGCCAGGGAGGGGGGAGAGAGACCCAGTACTTC. This sequence encodes CASSQGGGRETQYF.

This clone was seen just once. The chain is built from TRBV30 and TRBJ1-5; TRBD1 agrees at 7 bases. CDR3 size: 13 residues. The ends lost 4 bases at V and 6 bases at J; junction bases unmatched: 6. CDR1 is GTSNPN, CDR2 SVGIG, per germline (reference sequence). The CDR3 sequence: CAWNVGGGQPQHF. CDR3 in DNA: TGTGCCTGGAATGTAGGGGGCGGTCAGCCCCAGCATTTT.

The chain combines TRBV18 with TRBJ1-5; D remains ambiguous. This CDR3 comprises 14 residues. Germline CDR1 is KGHSH and CDR2 is LQKENI. The ends were cut back, 4 bases at V and 0 bases at J, with 7 bases in the middle. This chain's CDR3 is CASSHWDSNQPQHF. DNA for the CDR3: TGTGCCAGCTCACACTGGGATAGCAATCAGCCCCAGCATTTT. The entire variable domain, with the rest obtained from reference TRBV18 and TRBJ1-5, is as follows: NAGVMQNPRHLVRRRGQEARLRCSPMKGHSHVYWYRQLPEEGLKFMVYLQKENIIDESGMPKERFSAEFPKEGPSILRIQQVVRGDSAAYFCASSHWDSNQPQHFGDGTRLSIL.

This clone was seen many times. This rearrangement joins TRBV5-6 to TRBJ1-2; tentatively, D is TRBD1 (6 bases). The V gene lost 0 bases and the J gene lost 5 bases, with 20 bases spanning the gap. The CDR3 sequence is 17 residues long. Germline V gene data show CDR1 as SGHDT and CDR2 as YYEEEE. In DNA, the CDR3 is TGTGCCAGCAGCTTGGCCAACTTTCGGGACACGGATTATGGCTACACCTTC. Its translation: CASSLANFRDTDYGYTF.

This clone was detected a few times. V gene TRBV13 combines with J gene TRBJ1-6; TRBD1 matches 8 bases. Trimming cost V 5 bases and J 8 bases; bases outside gene matches: 8. CDR3 length: 15 amino acids. The germline CDR1 and CDR2 sequences are PRHDT and FYEKMQ (reference sequence). This CDR3 is CASSPTGEIHSPLHF. In DNA, the CDR3 is TGTGCCAGCAGCCCGACAGGGGAGATTCATTCACCCCTCCACTTT.

A few counts support this clone. This chain links TRBV25-1 with TRBJ1-4; a possible D gene is TRBD1 (5 bases). The germline V and J ends were trimmed by 4 bases and 10 bases, with 10 bases remaining between them. The CDR3 runs to 12 residues. Germline V gives CDR1 MGHDK, CDR2 SYGVNS. DNA of the CDR3: TGTGCCAGCAGTGCGACAGCCGGAAAACTGTTTTTT. Translation: CASSATAGKLFF.

V gene TRBV13 combines with J gene TRBJ2-7, with no clear D. The CDR3 spans 12 residues. Germline CDR1 PRHDT, CDR2 FYEKMQ (reference sequence). Deletions cut 0 bases from V and 5 bases from J, with 5 bases between. As DNA, the CDR3 is TGTGCCAGCAGCTTAGGGGGAAACGAGCAGTACTTC. Translated: CASSLGGNEQYF. The variable domain in full, with the rest retrieved from reference TRBV13 and TRBJ2-7, is AAGVIQSPRHLIKEKRETATLKCYPIPRHDTVYWYQQGPGQDPQFLISFYEKMQSDKGSIPDRFSAQQFSDYHSELNMSSLELGDSALYFCASSLGGNEQYFGPGTRLTVT.

This clone was counted once. CDR3 sequence (DNA): TGTGCCAGCAGCTCAACGGGCGACAGGAAAAGTGAAGCTTTCTTT. Its translation is CASSSTGDRKSEAFF. The V gene is TRBV11-2, the J gene TRBJ1-1; perhaps TRBD1 as D (6 bases). Trimming took 4 bases from V and 7 from J, leaving 19 bases between them. Germline CDR1 reads SGHAT; CDR2 reads FQNNGV. The length of the CDR3 is 15 residues.

V usage is TRBV19 and J usage is TRBJ1-5, with D hard to call. CDR3 length equals 14 residues. The germline gives CDR1 LNHDA, CDR2 SQIVND (reference sequence). Trimming stripped 6 bases from V and 2 bases from J, with 11 bases between. The CDR3 DNA reads as TGTGCCAGTAGGGAGGCAGCGGGCAATCAGCCCCAGCATTTT. Residues: CASREAAGNQPQHF.

CDR3 sequence: CASSLSKTGPFGGYTF. CDR3 sequence (DNA): TGTGCCAGCAGCCTCAGCAAGACAGGCCCTTTCGGTGGCTACACCTTC. The rearrangement uses TRBV9 and TRBJ1-2; D perhaps matches TRBD1 (6 bases). V was clipped by 4 bases and J by 7 bases, with 23 bases between them. The CDR3 extends over 16 amino acids. The germline CDR1 and CDR2 sequences are SGDLS and YYNGEE. The full variable domain, completed using reference TRBV9 and TRBJ1-2, is DSGVTQTPKHLITATGQRVTLRCSPRSGDLSVYWYQQSLDQGLQFLIQYYNGEERAKGNILERFSAQQFPDLHSELNLSSLELGDSALYFCASSLSKTGPFGGYTFGSGTRLTVV.

The chain uses TRBV4-1 and TRBJ2-5; TRBD2 aligns across 7 bases. There are 17 residues in the CDR3. J lost 0 bases, V lost 4 bases, and 11 bases had no gene match. Per germline, CDR1 MGHRA and CDR2 YSYEKL. Written as DNA, the CDR3 is TGCGCCAGCAGCCCACGGTCTAGCGGAGCGGACCAAGAGACCCAGTACTTC. It specifies CASSPRSSGADQETQYF.

This clone was observed a handful of times. This chain connects TRBV12-5 to TRBJ1-1, with D unclear. Per the germline V gene, CDR1 is LGHNT and CDR2 is FRNRAP. The V end lost 4 bases, the J end lost 2 bases, and 2 bases lay between the germline ends. The CDR3 contains 11 residues. The CDR3 is CASGYNTEAFF. In nucleotides, the CDR3 is TGTGCTAGTGGTTATAACACTGAAGCTTTCTTT.

The chain employs TRBV29-1 and TRBJ1-2; no reliable D call. This CDR3 is 11 amino acids long. The V and J ends lost 8 bases and 8 bases respectively, with 15 bases between them. Germline CDR1 SQVTM, CDR2 ANQGSEA. DNA of the CDR3: TGCAGCCTCAAGGGAGGGAGGGGCTACACCTTC. Residues: CSLKGGRGYTF. Looking up the rest from reference TRBV29-1 and TRBJ1-2 gives the full variable domain: SAVISQKPSRDICQRGTSLTIQCQVDSQVTMMFWYRQQPGQSLTLIATANQGSEATYESGFVIDKFPISRPNLTFSTLTVSNMSPEDSSIYLCSLKGGRGYTFGSGTRLTVV.

This clone has only a few counts. The chain has TRBV12-5 and TRBJ2-1; the match to TRBD1 covers 7 bases. V lost 1 base to trimming and J lost 3 bases; unmatched junction nucleotides: 3. The CDR3 is 15 amino acids. From germline, CDR1 is LGHNT and CDR2 FRNRAP. For the CDR3, the DNA is TGTGCTAGTGGTTTGGGGGACAGCCACTACAATGAGCAGTTCTTC. This encodes CASGLGDSHYNEQFF. Drawing the rest from reference TRBV12-5 and TRBJ2-1, the complete variable domain is DARVTQTPRHKVTEMGQEVTMRCQPILGHNTVFWYRQTMMQGLELLAYFRNRAPLDDSGMPKDRFSAEMPDATLATLKIQPSEPRDSAVYFCASGLGDSHYNEQFFGPGTRLTVL.

This chain joins TRBV27 and TRBJ1-6; unclear D gene. CDR3 length: 14 residues. Trimming stripped 3 bases from V and 5 bases from J, with 8 bases between. Germline V CDR1 and CDR2: MNHEY, SMNVEV (reference sequence). The CDR3 coding sequence is TGTGCCAGCAGTTTTGGGCAGGATAATTCACCCCTCCACTTT. It translates to CASSFGQDNSPLHF.

V and J are TRBV19 and TRBJ1-5; a possible D gene is TRBD1 (6 bases). This CDR3 has 16 residues. Trimming stripped 5 bases from V and 1 base from J, with 15 bases between. Per the germline V gene, CDR1 is LNHDA and CDR2 is SQIVND (reference sequence). The CDR3: CASSLYREGSNQPQHF. As DNA, the CDR3 is TGTGCCAGTAGTCTATACAGGGAAGGGAGCAATCAGCCCCAGCATTTT.

This clone was detected a few times. In nucleotides, the CDR3 is TGCGCCAGCAGCCTCGGACAGTGGGATGAGCAGTTCTTC. Residues: CASSLGQWDEQFF. The chain links TRBV5-1 to TRBJ2-1, with a possible D match to TRBD1 (6 bases). CDR1 SGHRS and CDR2 YFSETQ come from the germline V gene. The CDR3 spans 13 residues. V gave up 4 bases and J gave up 8 bases, with 13 bases separating them.

This clone came up a few times. V usage is TRBV11-2 and J usage is TRBJ1-1; D is unclear. CDR3 length: 13 amino acids. Germline-derived CDR1 and CDR2 are SGHAT and FQNNGV. V lost 4 bases and J lost 2, with 8 bases in between. The CDR3 here is CASSSPPNTEAFF. The CDR3, as DNA: TGTGCCAGCAGCTCACCACCCAACACTGAAGCTTTCTTT.

The chain combines TRBV30 with TRBJ1-2, with D possibly TRBD1 on 6 matching bases. From germline, CDR1 is GTSNPN and CDR2 SVGIG (reference sequence). V lost 7 bases and J 6 bases, leaving 15 bases between the germline ends. CDR3 length equals 12 residues. CDR3: CAYRSGEDGYTF. For the CDR3, the DNA is TGTGCCTATCGGTCAGGGGAGGATGGCTACACCTTC.

This clone appeared many times. The chain uses TRBV11-2 and TRBJ2-2; D ambiguous. The CDR3 spans 17 residues. Germline loops: CDR1 SGHAT, CDR2 FQNNGV. V was shortened by 1 base and J by 0 bases, with 12 bases between the two germline ends. This CDR3 is CASSLAMSSPNTGELFF. CDR3 sequence (DNA): TGTGCCAGCAGCTTAGCGATGTCCAGTCCGAACACCGGGGAGCTGTTTTTT.

This chain's CDR3 is CASRENGRLDEAFF. DNA of the CDR3: TGTGCCAGCAGGGAAAATGGACGGCTGGATGAAGCTTTCTTT. V and J are TRBV2 and TRBJ1-1; no firm D call. CDR1 is SNHLY, CDR2 FYNNEI, per germline. CDR3 length: 14 residues. Trimming left V 6 bases short and J 7 bases short, with 18 bases between.

A few counts support this clone. The gene calls are TRBV13 and TRBJ1-2; D is perhaps TRBD1 (5 bases). The CDR3 consists of 12 residues. The germline CDR1 and CDR2 sequences are PRHDT and FYEKMQ (reference sequence). V lost 5 bases and J 8 bases, leaving 12 bases between the germline ends. CDR3 sequence reads: CASSTGAGGYTF. DNA for the CDR3: TGTGCCAGCAGCACAGGAGCAGGAGGCTACACCTTC.

The V gene is TRBV4-1, the J gene TRBJ1-2; D unresolved. The CDR3 contains 16 residues. The V gene lost 4 bases and the J gene lost 4 bases, with 19 bases spanning the gap. Germline CDR1 MGHRA, CDR2 YSYEKL. CDR3 in DNA: TGCGCCAGCAGCCCCAAAGGTCGTCACCGTCTCTATGGCTACACCTTC. Its translation is CASSPKGRHRLYGYTF.

The V call is TRBV5-1, the J call TRBJ1-1; D remains unclear. V was trimmed by 4 bases and J by 2 bases, leaving 12 bases between them. The CDR3 spans 14 residues. The germline gives CDR1 SGHRS, CDR2 YFSETQ. CDR3 bases: TGCGCCAGCAGCGGAACCCAGGAAAACACTGAAGCTTTCTTT. As protein: CASSGTQENTEAFF.

The CDR3 DNA sequence: TGTGCCTGGACCCAGGGAGGCAATTCACCCCTCCACTTT. Its translation is CAWTQGGNSPLHF. The chain links TRBV30 to TRBJ1-6, with a weak D call TRBD1 (5 bases). The CDR3 spans 13 residues. CDR1 is GTSNPN, CDR2 SVGIG, per germline (reference sequence). V lost 4 bases and J lost 7, with 11 bases in between.

The chain is built from TRBV2 and TRBJ1-1, with D perhaps TRBD1 (5 bases). Germline V gives CDR1 SNHLY, CDR2 FYNNEI. Trimming pared 6 bases from V and 5 bases from J, leaving 16 bases between. The CDR3 totals 14 residues. The CDR3: CASRDLTEGTEAFF. DNA for the CDR3: TGTGCCAGCAGGGACCTAACGGAGGGGACTGAAGCTTTCTTT.